The 21 T cell receptor beta chains below were found in one sample sequenced in a study of OX40 agonist ivuxolimab in advanced cancers. Here immunoSEQ multiplex PCR was the method, and the copy in TCRdb shows in-frame clones only, minus some. This repertoire shows 50,000 to 65,000 clones, roughly 80% found once; its top ten account for about 3.8%. The source material was CD4+ or CD8+ T cells sorted from blood, sampled in a trial of the OX40 agonist ivuxolimab. Receptors originate from an adult with an advanced solid tumor such as melanoma, head and neck, liver or kidney cancer.

The chain combines TRBV19 with TRBJ2-1; 7 nucleotides agree with TRBD2. The CDR3 covers 13 residues. J gave up 7 bases and V 3 bases, and 3 bases lay outside the gene matches. The germline V gene encodes CDR1 LNHDA and CDR2 SQIVND (reference sequence). For the CDR3, the DNA is TGTGCCAGTAGTATCGGCGGGAGAAATGAGCAGTTCTTC. Translation gives CASSIGGRNEQFF.

CDR3 protein: CSVGTKTDTQYF. The CDR3 nucleotides are TGCAGCGTTGGGACTAAGACAGATACGCAGTATTTT. The rearrangement uses TRBV29-1 and TRBJ2-3, with D maybe TRBD2 (6 bases). V gave up 4 bases and J gave up 3 bases, with 8 bases separating them. The CDR3 contains 12 residues. CDR1 and CDR2 (germline): SQVTM, ANQGSEA.

The gene calls are TRBV6-6 and TRBJ2-3; D remains unclear. This CDR3 region has 12 residues. Germline CDR1 reads MNHNY; CDR2 reads SVGAGI (reference sequence). V lost 5 bases to trimming and J lost 6 bases, with 9 bases between them. The CDR3 protein is CASSRLGDTQYF. CDR3 nucleotide sequence: TGTGCCAGCAGTCGGTTGGGGGATACGCAGTATTTT.

The chain recombines TRBV28 with TRBJ1-2; TRBD1 matches 10 bases. With 5 bases clipped from V and 6 bases from J, the junction kept 9 bases outside the gene matches. The CDR3 spans 15 residues. The germline CDR1 and CDR2 sequences are MDHEN and SYDVKM. This CDR3 reads CASSKLTGGRDGYTF. In nucleotides, the CDR3 is TGTGCCAGCAGTAAGCTGACAGGGGGCCGGGATGGCTACACCTTC.

The chain combines TRBV28 with TRBJ1-1, with D hard to call. V lost 1 base, J lost 6 bases, and 18 bases lay in between. Germline V gene lookup returns CDR1 MDHEN and CDR2 SYDVKM. CDR3 size: 16 residues. In DNA, the CDR3 is TGTGCCAGCAGTTTATCTGCCCCTGTAGGGCACGCTGAAGCTTTCTTT. This encodes CASSLSAPVGHAEAFF. Complete variable domain (other parts from reference TRBV28 and TRBJ1-1): DVKVTQSSRYLVKRTGEKVFLECVQDMDHENMFWYRQDPGLGLRLIYFSYDVKMKEKGDIPEGYSVSREKKERFSLILESASTNQTSMYLCASSLSAPVGHAEAFFGQGTRLTVV.

The gene calls are TRBV7-2 and TRBJ2-5, with TRBD2 matching 8 bases. The J segment lost 1 base and the V segment lost 4 bases, leaving 5 bases of the junction unmatched. The CDR3 contains 15 residues. Germline-derived CDR1 and CDR2 are SGHTA and FQGNSA. The CDR3 spells CASSSSRGGQETQYF. The CDR3 DNA follows: TGTGCCAGCAGCTCATCCCGGGGGGGCCAAGAGACCCAGTACTTC. Supplemented by reference TRBV7-2 and TRBJ2-5, the full variable domain reads GAGVSQSPSNKVTEKGKDVELRCDPISGHTALYWYRQSLGQGLEFLIYFQGNSAPDKSGLPSDRFSAERTGGSVSTLTIQRTQQEDSAVYLCASSSSRGGQETQYFGPGTRLLVL.

This chain links TRBV5-1 with TRBJ2-7; D remains ambiguous. V was trimmed by 0 bases and J by 6 bases, leaving 10 bases between them. Germline V gene sequence: CDR1 SGHRS, CDR2 YFSETQ. There are 13 residues in the CDR3. This chain's CDR3 is CASSLDGPGEQYF. The CDR3 region has the DNA TGCGCCAGCAGCTTGGACGGGCCGGGCGAGCAGTACTTC.

V gene TRBV6-5 combines with J gene TRBJ1-5; the match to TRBD1 covers 9 bases. Germline CDR1 is MNHEY and CDR2 is SVGAGI. V was clipped by 8 bases and J by 11 bases; unmatched bases: 16. This CDR3 spans 15 amino acids. For the CDR3, the DNA is TGTGCCAGCTTATTTCGGGGGGGGACAGGGAATTCCCAGCATTTT. Amino acid sequence: CASLFRGGTGNSQHF.

The chain joins TRBV6-1 to TRBJ1-2; D call uncertain. V was pared by 6 bases and J by 2 bases, with 4 bases between. Germline CDR1 and CDR2: MNHNS and SASEGT. This CDR3 contains 11 residues. The CDR3 sequence: CASRQNYGYTF. The CDR3 bases are TGTGCCAGCAGACAGAACTATGGCTACACCTTC.

The V and J genes are TRBV30 and TRBJ1-3; D is unresolved. Germline CDR1 is GTSNPN and CDR2 is SVGIG (reference sequence). This CDR3 contains 11 residues. The V end lost 6 bases, the J end lost 4 bases, and 7 bases lay between the germline ends. CDR3 nucleotides: TGTGCCTGCGAAAGGGGAAACACCATATATTTT. As protein: CACERGNTIYF.

This chain joins TRBV7-9 and TRBJ2-7; 9 bases are shared with TRBD2. V trimming: 5 bases; J trimming: 1 base; junction bases outside the gene matches: 6. The CDR3 is 15 amino acids. Per germline, CDR1 SEHNR and CDR2 FQNEAQ (reference sequence). CDR3 sequence (DNA): TGTGCCAGCAGCGTCCTAGCGGGGACTTCCTACGAGCAGTACTTC. Translating gives CASSVLAGTSYEQYF. Together with reference TRBV7-9 and TRBJ2-7, the CDR3 gives the full variable domain: DTGVSQNPRHKITKRGQNVTFRCDPISEHNRLYWYRQTLGQGPEFLTYFQNEAQLEKSRLLSDRFSAERPKGSFSTLEIQRTEQGDSAMYLCASSVLAGTSYEQYFGPGTRLTVT.

The chain is built from TRBV27 and TRBJ1-6; no clear D gene. V was clipped by 3 bases and J by 8 bases, with 8 bases between them. Germline lookup yields CDR1 MNHEY and CDR2 SMNVEV (reference sequence). There are 13 residues in the CDR3. Here the CDR3 DNA reads TGTGCCAGCAGTTTGTTAACAGATTCACCCCTCCACTTT. This encodes CASSLLTDSPLHF.

This chain connects TRBV7-2 to TRBJ1-3; D might be TRBD1 (6 bases). The CDR3 runs to 15 residues. Per germline, CDR1 SGHTA and CDR2 FQGNSA. V was pared by 5 bases and J by 4 bases, with 15 bases between. CDR3 bases: TGTGCCAGCAGCCCTTTGACGGGACACGGAAACACCATATATTTT. Protein: CASSPLTGHGNTIYF.

The chain links TRBV27 to TRBJ2-7; D is ambiguous. The CDR3 has 13 residues. Trimming took off 4 bases at V and 1 base at J, with 8 bases between the two ends. The germline V gene has CDR1 MNHEY and CDR2 SMNVEV (reference sequence). CDR3 nucleotides: TGTGCCAGCAGTTCAACTGGGTCCTACGAGCAGTACTTC. Residues: CASSSTGSYEQYF.

The V call is TRBV29-1, the J call TRBJ1-5; unclear D gene. From germline, CDR1 is SQVTM and CDR2 ANQGSEA. Trimming took 4 bases from V and 6 from J, leaving 13 bases between them. The CDR3 is 13 amino acids. As DNA, the CDR3 is TGCAGCGTTGCTGGTGGATTTAGTCAGCCCCAGCATTTT. Its translation is CSVAGGFSQPQHF.

This sequence joins TRBV7-2 and TRBJ2-7, with TRBD1 identical over 11 bases. V dropped 5 bases and J dropped 3; count of bases not matched to a gene: 9. There are 16 residues in the CDR3. Germline loops: CDR1 SGHTA, CDR2 FQGNSA. The CDR3 region has the DNA TGTGCCAGCAGCCCGGACAGGGGGCGGAGGGACTACGAGCAGTACTTC. Translated, it gives CASSPDRGRRDYEQYF.

In this sample, this clone turned up a few times. The chain carries TRBV19 and TRBJ1-5, with 9 bases lining up with TRBD1. Germline-derived CDR1 and CDR2 are LNHDA and SQIVND (reference sequence). The CDR3 consists of 15 residues. Trimming took 5 bases from V and 2 from J; bases not matched to a gene: 4. This chain's CDR3 is CASSGGQGGNQPQHF. CDR3 sequence (DNA): TGTGCCAGTAGTGGGGGACAGGGAGGCAATCAGCCCCAGCATTTT. Filled out from reference TRBV19 and TRBJ1-5, the complete variable domain reads DGGITQSPKYLFRKEGQNVTLSCEQNLNHDAMYWYRQDPGQGLRLIYYSQIVNDFQKGDIAEGYSVSREKKESFPLTVTSAQKNPTAFYLCASSGGQGGNQPQHFGDGTRLSIL.

The DNA of the CDR3 is TGCGCCAGCAGGGGGACAGGGGGCTCCTACGAGCAGTACTTC. It specifies CASRGTGGSYEQYF. The genes are TRBV5-1 and TRBJ2-7; 11 positions agree with TRBD1. Germline CDR1 and CDR2: SGHRS and YFSETQ. J lost 0 bases, V lost 5 bases, and 1 base had no gene match. There are 14 residues in the CDR3.

The rearrangement links TRBV11-2 to TRBJ2-3, with D unresolved. This CDR3 has 11 residues. Germline V gives CDR1 SGHAT, CDR2 FQNNGV. Trimming removed 5 bases at V and 10 bases at J, with 10 bases between. In DNA, the CDR3 is TGTGCCAGCAGCATTCAACCACCGCAGTATTTT. The encoded protein is CASSIQPPQYF.

This clone was counted once. The junction differs from germline at one of its ends, possibly a read error. The chain employs TRBV28 and TRBJ1-6, with 7 bases that match TRBD1. This CDR3 spans 16 amino acids. Germline loops: CDR1 MDHEN, CDR2 SYDVKM. In DNA, the CDR3 is TGTGTCAGCAGTATCACCACAGGGGTAGGGAATTCACCCCTCCACTTT. Protein product: CVSSITTGVGNSPLHF.

The J gene is TRBJ1-1, the V gene TRBV10-2, with D possibly matching TRBD1 (6 bases). Trimming cost V 2 bases and J 11 bases, with 15 bases left between them. Germline CDR1 WSHSY, CDR2 SAAADI. The CDR3 covers 13 residues. Here the CDR3 DNA reads TGCGCCAGCAGTGAGAGTGGGCCAGGGGCCGCTTTCTTT. Translated, it gives CASSESGPGAAFF.